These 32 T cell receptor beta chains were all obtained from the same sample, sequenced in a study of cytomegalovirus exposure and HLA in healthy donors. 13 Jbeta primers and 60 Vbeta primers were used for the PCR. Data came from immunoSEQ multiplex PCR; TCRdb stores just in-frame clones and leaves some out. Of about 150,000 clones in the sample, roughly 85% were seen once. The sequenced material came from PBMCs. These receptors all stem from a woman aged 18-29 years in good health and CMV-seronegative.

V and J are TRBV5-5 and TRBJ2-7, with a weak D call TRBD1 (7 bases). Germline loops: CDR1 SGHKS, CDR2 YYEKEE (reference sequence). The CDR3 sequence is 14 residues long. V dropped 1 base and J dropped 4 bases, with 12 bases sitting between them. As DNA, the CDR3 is TGTGCCAGCAGCTTGTATCCAGGGGGGTACGAGCAGTACTTC. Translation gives CASSLYPGGYEQYF.

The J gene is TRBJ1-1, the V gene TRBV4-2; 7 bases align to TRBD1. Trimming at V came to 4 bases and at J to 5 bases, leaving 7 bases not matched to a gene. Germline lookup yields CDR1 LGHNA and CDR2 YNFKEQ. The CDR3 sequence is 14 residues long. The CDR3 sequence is CASSPRQGGTEAFF. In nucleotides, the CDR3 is TGTGCCAGCAGCCCCAGACAGGGAGGAACTGAAGCTTTCTTT.

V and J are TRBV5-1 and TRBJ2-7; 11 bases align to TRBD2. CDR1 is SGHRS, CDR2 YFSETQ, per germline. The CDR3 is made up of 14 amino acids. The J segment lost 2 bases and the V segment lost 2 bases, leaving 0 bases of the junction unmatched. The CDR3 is CASSLLAGAYEQYF. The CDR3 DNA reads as TGCGCCAGCAGCTTACTAGCGGGGGCCTACGAGCAGTACTTC.

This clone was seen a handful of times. The CDR3 region is CASSQGDSSDTDTQYF. CDR3 bases: TGCGCCAGCAGCCAAGGAGACAGCTCTGACACAGATACGCAGTATTTT. The chain has TRBV4-1 and TRBJ2-3, with D perhaps TRBD1 (5 bases). The CDR3 loop spans 16 amino acids. V was clipped by 1 base and J by 2 bases, with 13 bases between them. Looked up from germline, CDR1 is MGHRA and CDR2 is YSYEKL.

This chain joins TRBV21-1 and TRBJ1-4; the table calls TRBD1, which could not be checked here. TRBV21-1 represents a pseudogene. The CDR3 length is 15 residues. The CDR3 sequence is CASSTGVGTNEKLFF. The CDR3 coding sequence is TGTGCCAGCAGTACAGGGGTGGGGACTAATGAAAAACTGTTTTTT.

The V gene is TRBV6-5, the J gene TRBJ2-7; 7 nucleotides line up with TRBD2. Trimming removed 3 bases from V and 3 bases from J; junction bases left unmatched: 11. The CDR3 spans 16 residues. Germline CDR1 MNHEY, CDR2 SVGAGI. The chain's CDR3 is CASSYSGAGGIYEQYF. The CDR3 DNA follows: TGTGCCAGCAGTTATTCGGGAGCCGGGGGGATCTACGAGCAGTACTTC.

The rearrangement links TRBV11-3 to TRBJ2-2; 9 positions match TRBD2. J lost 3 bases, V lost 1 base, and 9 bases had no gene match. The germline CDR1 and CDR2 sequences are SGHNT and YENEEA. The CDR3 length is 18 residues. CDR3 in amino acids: CASSLGLAGRIDTGELFF. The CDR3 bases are TGTGCCAGCAGCTTAGGCCTAGCGGGGAGGATAGACACCGGGGAGCTGTTTTTT.

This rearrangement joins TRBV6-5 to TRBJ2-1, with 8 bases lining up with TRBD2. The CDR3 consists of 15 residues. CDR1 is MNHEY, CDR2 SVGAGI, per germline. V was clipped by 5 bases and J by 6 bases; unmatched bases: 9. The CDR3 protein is CASSSGSGPANEQFF. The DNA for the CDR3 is TGTGCCAGCAGTAGCGGGAGTGGCCCTGCCAATGAGCAGTTCTTC.

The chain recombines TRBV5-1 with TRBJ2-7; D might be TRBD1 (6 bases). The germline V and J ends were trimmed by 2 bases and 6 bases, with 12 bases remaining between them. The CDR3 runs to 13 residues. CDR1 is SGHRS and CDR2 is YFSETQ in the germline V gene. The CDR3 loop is CASSFARGSEQYF. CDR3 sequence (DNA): TGCGCCAGCAGCTTTGCCAGGGGATCCGAGCAGTACTTC.

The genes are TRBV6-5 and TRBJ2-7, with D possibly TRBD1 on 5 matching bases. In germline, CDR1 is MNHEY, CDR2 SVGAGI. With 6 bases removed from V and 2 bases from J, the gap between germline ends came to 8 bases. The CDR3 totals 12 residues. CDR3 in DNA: TGTGCCAGCAGGGGGCAAACCTACGAGCAGTACTTC. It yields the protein CASRGQTYEQYF.

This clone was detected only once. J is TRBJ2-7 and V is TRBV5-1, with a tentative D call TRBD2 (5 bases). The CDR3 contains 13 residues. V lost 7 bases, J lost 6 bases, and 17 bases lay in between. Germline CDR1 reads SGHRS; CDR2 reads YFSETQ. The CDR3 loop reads CASQDSNSREQYF. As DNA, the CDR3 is TGCGCCAGCCAGGACTCGAACTCGCGCGAGCAGTACTTC.

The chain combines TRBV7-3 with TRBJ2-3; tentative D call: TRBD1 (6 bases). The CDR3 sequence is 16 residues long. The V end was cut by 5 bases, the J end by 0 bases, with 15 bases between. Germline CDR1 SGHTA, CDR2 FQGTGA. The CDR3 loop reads CASSPRQATSTDTQYF. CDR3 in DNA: TGTGCCAGCAGCCCGAGACAGGCAACTAGCACAGATACGCAGTATTTT.

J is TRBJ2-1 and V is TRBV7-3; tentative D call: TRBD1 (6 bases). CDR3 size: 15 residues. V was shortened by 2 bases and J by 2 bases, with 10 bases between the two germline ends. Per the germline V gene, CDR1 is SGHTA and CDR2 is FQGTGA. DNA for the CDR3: TGTGCCAGCAGCTTAGGGGGCGGACCCTACAATGAGCAGTTCTTC. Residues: CASSLGGGPYNEQFF.

The CDR3 reads CASSQSASGRGTYNEQFF. As DNA, the CDR3 is TGCGCCAGCAGCCAATCGGCTAGCGGGAGGGGAACCTACAATGAGCAGTTCTTC. The rearrangement links TRBV4-3 to TRBJ2-1; 12 nucleotides match TRBD2. The CDR3 is made up of 18 amino acids. The V and J ends lost 2 bases and 2 bases, in that order; junction bases with no gene match: 7. In germline, CDR1 is LGHNA, CDR2 YSLEER.

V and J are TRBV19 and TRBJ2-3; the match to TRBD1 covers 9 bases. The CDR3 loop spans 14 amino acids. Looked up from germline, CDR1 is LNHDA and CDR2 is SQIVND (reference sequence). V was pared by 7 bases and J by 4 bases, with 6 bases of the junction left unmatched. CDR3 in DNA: TGTGCCAGTACCCAACAGGGGGCTCCAGATACGCAGTATTTT. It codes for CASTQQGAPDTQYF.

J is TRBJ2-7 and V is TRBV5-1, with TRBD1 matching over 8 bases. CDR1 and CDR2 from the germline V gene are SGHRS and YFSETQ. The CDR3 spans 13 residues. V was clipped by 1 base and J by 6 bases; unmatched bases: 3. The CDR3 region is CASSLQTGAEQYF. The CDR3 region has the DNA TGCGCCAGCAGCTTGCAGACAGGGGCCGAGCAGTACTTC.

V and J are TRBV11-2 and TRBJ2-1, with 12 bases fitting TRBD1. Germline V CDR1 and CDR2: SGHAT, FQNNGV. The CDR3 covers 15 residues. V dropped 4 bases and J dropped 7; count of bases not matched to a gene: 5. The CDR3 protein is CASSSRDRGQNEQFF. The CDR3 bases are TGTGCCAGCAGCTCCCGGGACAGGGGGCAAAATGAGCAGTTCTTC.

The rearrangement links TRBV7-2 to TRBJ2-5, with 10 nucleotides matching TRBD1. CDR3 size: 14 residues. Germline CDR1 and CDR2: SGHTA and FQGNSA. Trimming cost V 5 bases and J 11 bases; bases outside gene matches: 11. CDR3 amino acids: CASSQDRGLGEQYF. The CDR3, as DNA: TGTGCCAGCAGCCAAGACAGGGGGCTAGGAGAGCAGTACTTC.

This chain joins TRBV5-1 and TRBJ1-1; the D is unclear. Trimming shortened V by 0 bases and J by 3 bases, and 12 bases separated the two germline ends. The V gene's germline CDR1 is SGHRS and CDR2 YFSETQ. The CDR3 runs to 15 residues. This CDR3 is CASSLAQQLDTEAFF. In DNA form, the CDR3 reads TGCGCCAGCAGCTTGGCCCAACAGCTTGACACTGAAGCTTTCTTT.

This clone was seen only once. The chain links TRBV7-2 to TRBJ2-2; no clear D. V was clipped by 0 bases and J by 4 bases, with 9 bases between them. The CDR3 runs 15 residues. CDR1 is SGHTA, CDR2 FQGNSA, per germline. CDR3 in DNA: TGTGCCAGCAGCTTAGCCGCGGTCGCCACCGGGGAGCTGTTTTTT. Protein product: CASSLAAVATGELFF.

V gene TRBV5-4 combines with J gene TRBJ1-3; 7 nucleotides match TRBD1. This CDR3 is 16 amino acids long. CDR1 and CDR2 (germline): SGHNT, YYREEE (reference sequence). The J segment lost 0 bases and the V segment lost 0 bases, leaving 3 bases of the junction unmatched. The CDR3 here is CASSLGQGVSGNTIYF. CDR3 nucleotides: TGTGCCAGCAGCTTGGGACAGGGAGTCTCTGGAAACACCATATATTTT.

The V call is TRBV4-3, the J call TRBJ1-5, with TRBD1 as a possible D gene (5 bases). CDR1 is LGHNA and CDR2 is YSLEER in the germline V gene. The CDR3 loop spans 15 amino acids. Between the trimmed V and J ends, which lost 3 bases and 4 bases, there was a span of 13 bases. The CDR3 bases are TGCGCCAGCAGCCACCTCCTGGGGGGGAATCAGCCCCAGCATTTT. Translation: CASSHLLGGNQPQHF.

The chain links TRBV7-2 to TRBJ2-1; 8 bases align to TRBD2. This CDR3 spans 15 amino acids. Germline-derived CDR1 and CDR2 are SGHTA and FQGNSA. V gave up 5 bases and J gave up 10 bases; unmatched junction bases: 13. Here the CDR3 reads CASSQRSGRGFEQFF. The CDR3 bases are TGTGCCAGCAGCCAGCGCAGCGGGAGAGGATTCGAGCAGTTCTTC.

The CDR3: CASRNREGSEQYF. For the CDR3, the DNA is TGTGCCAGTAGGAACAGGGAGGGGAGCGAGCAGTACTTC. This rearrangement joins TRBV19 to TRBJ2-7; D perhaps matches TRBD2 (7 bases). V was pared by 6 bases and J by 6 bases, with 15 bases between. Germline CDR1 is LNHDA and CDR2 is SQIVND (reference sequence). The CDR3 is 13 residues long.

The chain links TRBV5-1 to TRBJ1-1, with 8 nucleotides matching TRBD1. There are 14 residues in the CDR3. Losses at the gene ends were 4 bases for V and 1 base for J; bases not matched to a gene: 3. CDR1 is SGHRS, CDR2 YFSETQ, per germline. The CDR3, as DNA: TGCGCCAGCAGCCAACAGGGGGGGAACACTGAAGCTTTCTTT. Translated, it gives CASSQQGGNTEAFF.

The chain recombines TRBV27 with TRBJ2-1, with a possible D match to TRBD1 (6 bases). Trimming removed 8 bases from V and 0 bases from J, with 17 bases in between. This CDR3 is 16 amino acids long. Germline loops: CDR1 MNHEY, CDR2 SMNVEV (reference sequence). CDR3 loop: CASHFGGGSSYNEQFF. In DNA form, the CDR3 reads TGTGCCAGCCATTTTGGGGGCGGTAGCTCCTACAATGAGCAGTTCTTC.

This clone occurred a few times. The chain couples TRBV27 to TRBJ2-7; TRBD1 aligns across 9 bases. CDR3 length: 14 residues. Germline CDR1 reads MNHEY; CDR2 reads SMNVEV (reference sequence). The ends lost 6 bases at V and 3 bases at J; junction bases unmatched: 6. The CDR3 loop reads CASRPQGASYEQYF. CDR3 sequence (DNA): TGTGCCAGCAGGCCACAGGGGGCTAGCTACGAGCAGTACTTC.

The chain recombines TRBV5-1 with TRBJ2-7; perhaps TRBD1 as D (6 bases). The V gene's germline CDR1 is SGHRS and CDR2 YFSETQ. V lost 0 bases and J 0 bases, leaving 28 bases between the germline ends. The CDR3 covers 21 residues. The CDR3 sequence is CASSLGLSTKNRARTSYEQYF. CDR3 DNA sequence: TGCGCCAGCAGCTTGGGGCTCTCCACCAAAAACAGGGCACGAACCTCCTACGAGCAGTACTTC.

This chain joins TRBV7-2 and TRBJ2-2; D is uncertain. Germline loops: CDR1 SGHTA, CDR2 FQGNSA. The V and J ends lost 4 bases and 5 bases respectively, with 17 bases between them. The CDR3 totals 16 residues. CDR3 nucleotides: TGTGCCAGCAGCTCTCACCCTTTGACTCTGACCGGGGAGCTGTTTTTT. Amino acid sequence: CASSSHPLTLTGELFF.

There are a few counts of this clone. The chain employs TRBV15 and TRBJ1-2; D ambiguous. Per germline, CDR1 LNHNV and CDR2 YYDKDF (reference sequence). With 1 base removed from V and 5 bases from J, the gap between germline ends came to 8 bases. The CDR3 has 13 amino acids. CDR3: CATSRAPEYGYTF. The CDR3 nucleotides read TGTGCCACCAGCAGAGCCCCCGAGTATGGCTACACCTTC.

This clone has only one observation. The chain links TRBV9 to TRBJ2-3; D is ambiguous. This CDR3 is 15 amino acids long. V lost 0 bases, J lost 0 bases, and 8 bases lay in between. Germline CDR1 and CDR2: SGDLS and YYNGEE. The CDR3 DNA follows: TGTGCCAGCAGCGTAGACGTAACTAGCACAGATACGCAGTATTTT. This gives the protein CASSVDVTSTDTQYF.

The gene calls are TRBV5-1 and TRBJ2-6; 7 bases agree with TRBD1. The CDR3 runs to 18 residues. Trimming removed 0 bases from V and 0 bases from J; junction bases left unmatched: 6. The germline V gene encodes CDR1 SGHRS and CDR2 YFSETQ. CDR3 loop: CASSLGGGPNSGANVLTF. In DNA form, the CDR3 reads TGCGCCAGCAGCTTGGGAGGGGGCCCAAACTCTGGGGCCAACGTCCTGACTTTC. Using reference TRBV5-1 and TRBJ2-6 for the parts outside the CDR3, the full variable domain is KAGVTQTPRYLIKTRGQQVTLSCSPISGHRSVSWYQQTPGQGLQFLFEYFSETQRNKGNFPGRFSGRQFSNSRSEMNVSTLELGDSALYLCASSLGGGPNSGANVLTFGAGSRLTVL.